What follows are 26 T cell receptor beta chains derived from one specimen sequenced in a study of post-analysis software for immune sequencing data. General study points: Five TRBV segments, including TRBV5-6, TRBV5-1 and TRBV20-1, were more frequent in patients than controls.

Antigen specificity for these receptors is unknown. Built from TCR beta cDNA, the libraries had unique molecular identifiers in them. MiXCR, applied by TCRdb to the PCR reads, yields one record per CDR3 protein. In the table there are about 260,000 distinct CDR3 sequences, 35% to 40% of which are singletons. Sequenced: blood. These receptor sequences come from a girl aged 5-17 years with multiple sclerosis.

The rearrangement links TRBV13 to TRBJ2-4; no firm D call. CDR3 length equals 11 residues. Trimming removed 2 bases from V and 13 bases from J, with 9 bases in between. The germline gives CDR1 PRHDT, CDR2 FYEKMQ (reference sequence). The CDR3 here is CASSLSGPQYF. The CDR3 coding sequence is TGTGCCAGCAGCTTATCGGGTCCCCAGTACTTC.

The sample holds a few counts of this clonotype. The chain combines TRBV19 with TRBJ1-2, with D possibly matching TRBD1 (5 bases). V was trimmed by 7 bases and J by 5 bases, leaving 14 bases between them. CDR1 and CDR2 from the germline V gene are LNHDA and SQIVND (reference sequence). The length of the CDR3 is 13 residues. CDR3 sequence reads: CASTTAGPYGYTF. In nucleotides, the CDR3 is TGTGCCAGTACTACGGCAGGGCCGTATGGCTACACCTTC. The full variable domain, in which reference TRBV19 and TRBJ1-2 provide the parts outside the CDR3, is DGGITQSPKYLFRKEGQNVTLSCEQNLNHDAMYWYRQDPGQGLRLIYYSQIVNDFQKGDIAEGYSVSREKKESFPLTVTSAQKNPTAFYLCASTTAGPYGYTFGSGTRLTVV.

The chain recombines TRBV6-5 with TRBJ1-5, with TRBD1 matching 9 bases. The length of the CDR3 is 13 residues. V was clipped by 4 bases and J by 7 bases; unmatched bases: 2. Germline loops: CDR1 MNHEY, CDR2 SVGAGI. CDR3 amino acids: CASSLTGGQPQHF. The CDR3 DNA is TGTGCCAGCAGTTTGACAGGGGGGCAGCCCCAGCATTTT.

To note about this clonotype: The junction does not match germline at one end; this may be a read error. V usage is TRBV12-3 or TRBV12-4 and J usage is TRBJ1-6; the match to TRBD1 covers 9 bases. The CDR3 has 17 amino acids. The DNA for the CDR3 is TGTGCCAGCAGTTGGATAGGGACAGGGATCCGGAATTCACCCCCCCACTTT. Its protein is CASSWIGTGIRNSPPHF.

About this clonotype itself: One end of the junction fails to match germline, which may point to a read error. The CDR3 loop reads CASSRPGTSGLPDNVQFF. Here the CDR3 DNA reads TGCGCCAGCAGCCGACCGGGGACTAGCGGTTTGCCAGACAATGTGCAGTTCTTC. The chain joins TRBV5-1 to TRBJ2-1; 11 bases line up with TRBD2. The CDR3 extends over 18 amino acids. The germline V gene has CDR1 SGHRS and CDR2 YFSETQ.

This clonotype was picked up a small number of times. The CDR3 DNA is TGTGCCAGCAGCAAAGCTGGAAAGGAGGGCAATTCACCCCTCCACTTT. Amino acids: CASSKAGKEGNSPLHF. V and J are TRBV21-1 and TRBJ1-6. TRBV21-1 is a pseudogene locus. The CDR3 is made up of 16 amino acids.

The table lists this clonotype with a few counts. The junction and the germline gene differ at one end; a read error may be behind it. The V and J genes are TRBV9 and TRBJ2-5, with no clear D. Germline lookup yields CDR1 SGDLS and CDR2 YYNGEE. The CDR3 is 14 amino acids. The CDR3 region is CASSVHTAQETRYF. The CDR3, as DNA: TGTGCCAGCAGCGTTCATACAGCTCAAGAGACCCGGTACTTC.

The rearrangement uses TRBV27 and TRBJ2-7, with 8 positions matching TRBD1. Germline-derived CDR1 and CDR2 are MNHEY and SMNVEV (reference sequence). The CDR3 has 13 residues. The V gene end was trimmed by 6 bases and the J gene end by 5 bases; junction bases not matched to a gene: 6. The CDR3 is CASRGRGPHEQYF. The CDR3 bases are TGTGCCAGCAGGGGCAGGGGGCCCCACGAGCAGTACTTC.

This clonotype has just a few counts. V is TRBV5-1 and J is TRBJ2-1, with D possibly being TRBD1 (7 bases). The DNA end favors TRBJ2-7, so the J call may be wrong. The germline CDR1 and CDR2 sequences are SGHRS and YFSETQ. The CDR3 sequence is 16 residues long. In DNA, the CDR3 is TGCGCCAGCAGCAACGCACAGGGGAGGTCCTACAATGGGCAGTACTTC. Protein: CASSNAQGRSYNGQYF.

The chain is built from TRBV10-3 and TRBJ2-5, with 11 positions matching TRBD2. The CDR3 is 19 residues long. The junction had 16 bases not matched to a gene; V was cut back by 2 bases and J by 5 bases. Germline CDR1 is ENHRY and CDR2 is SYGVKD. CDR3 sequence reads: CAISEAQGTSGIQMETQYF. CDR3 DNA sequence: TGTGCCATCAGTGAGGCACAAGGGACTAGCGGTATCCAGATGGAGACCCAGTACTTC.

This clonotype has ten or more counts. This sequence joins TRBV6-2 or TRBV6-3 and TRBJ2-3; a weak D match, TRBD2 (5 bases). The V end was cut by 2 bases, the J end by 5 bases, with 11 bases between. The CDR3 runs 14 residues. Germline values: CDR1 MNHEY, CDR2 SVGEGT. The CDR3 DNA sequence: TGTGCCAGCAGTTACGGCGGGCCTGGAGATACGCAGTATTTT. Its protein is CASSYGGPGDTQYF.

This clonotype is a singleton in its sample. Being one base from a much bigger clone, this may be a read error. This chain joins TRBV4-1 and TRBJ2-7, with TRBD2 identical over 11 bases. V was clipped by 0 bases and J by 7 bases; unmatched bases: 11. The CDR3 runs 17 residues. Germline CDR1 and CDR2: MGHRA and YSYEKL. The CDR3 protein is CASSQDRNSGGAHEQYF. Written as DNA, the CDR3 is TGCGCCAGCAGCCAAGATCGTAATAGCGGGGGGGCCCATGAGCAGTACTTC.

CDR3 DNA: TGTGCCAGCAGTGAATACAGGGTGGGAGATACGCAGTATTTT. It translates to CASSEYRVGDTQYF. The chain combines TRBV2 with TRBJ2-3, with D maybe TRBD1 (6 bases). V was pared by 2 bases and J by 5 bases, with 11 bases between. The germline V gene encodes CDR1 SNHLY and CDR2 FYNNEI. The length of the CDR3 is 14 residues.

This clonotype appeared a few times. At one boundary the junction diverges from the germline segment, which might be a read error. The J gene is TRBJ1-2, the V gene TRBV29-1; no firm D call. The CDR3 totals 9 residues. Germline lookup yields CDR1 SQVTM and CDR2 ANQGSEA. The CDR3 coding sequence is TGCAGCGTGGAAGATGGCTACACCTTC. Protein product: CSVEDGYTF.

Of note for this clonotype: This sequence may be a read error, since a much larger clone differs from it by one base. The V gene is TRBV29-1, the J gene TRBJ1-2, with 9 bases lining up with TRBD1. The germline gives CDR1 SQVTM, CDR2 ANQGSEA. The CDR3 consists of 13 residues. V gave up 5 bases and J gave up 2 bases; unmatched junction bases: 3. The CDR3: CSVHRGLNYGYTF. CDR3 in DNA: TGCAGCGTTCACAGGGGGCTAAACTATGGCTACACCTTC.

V gene TRBV20-1 combines with J gene TRBJ2-7, with 9 bases that match TRBD2. Germline V lookup: CDR1 DFQATT, CDR2 SNEGSKA (reference sequence). V trimming: 5 bases; J trimming: 3 bases; junction bases outside the gene matches: 11. The CDR3 runs to 15 residues. CDR3: CSAGVPSGDYYEQYF. The DNA for the CDR3 is TGCAGTGCTGGTGTCCCTAGCGGGGACTACTACGAGCAGTACTTC.

This chain joins TRBV7-2 and TRBJ2-1; D gene uncertain. V lost 4 bases and J 4 bases, leaving 14 bases between the germline ends. Looked up from germline, CDR1 is SGHTA and CDR2 is FQGNSA. The CDR3 consists of 15 residues. CDR3 amino acids: CASSSPTGAYNEQFF. CDR3 DNA: TGTGCCAGCAGCTCCCCGACTGGCGCTTACAATGAGCAGTTCTTC.

The sample holds one count of this clonotype. The chain carries TRBV7-3 and TRBJ2-5; 8 bases match TRBD2. The length of the CDR3 is 15 residues. Germline loops: CDR1 SGHTA, CDR2 FQGTGA. V was pared by 5 bases and J by 2 bases, with 7 bases of the junction left unmatched. CDR3 loop: CASSPAGGTQETQYF. CDR3 nucleotide sequence: TGTGCCAGCAGCCCCGCGGGGGGCACTCAAGAGACCCAGTACTTC.

V usage is TRBV7-2 and J usage is TRBJ1-2, with D maybe TRBD1 (5 bases). V lost 0 bases to trimming and J lost 0 bases, with 11 bases between them. Germline loops: CDR1 SGHTA, CDR2 FQGNSA. The CDR3 loop spans 16 amino acids. The CDR3 protein is CASSLASGITNYGYTF. The CDR3 DNA reads TGTGCCAGCAGCTTAGCCTCAGGGATAACTAACTATGGCTACACCTTC.

This clonotype occurred many times. This sequence joins TRBV12-3 or TRBV12-4 and TRBJ2-1; 11 bases fit TRBD2. V lost 5 bases, J lost 5 bases, and 8 bases stayed unmatched. The CDR3 has 16 residues. This CDR3 is CASSPRLAGTNNEQFF. The DNA for the CDR3 is TGTGCCAGCAGTCCCAGACTAGCGGGAACTAACAATGAGCAGTTCTTC.

The rearrangement links TRBV3-1 to TRBJ2-1; 11 nucleotides line up with TRBD2. Per the germline V gene, CDR1 is LGHDT and CDR2 is YNNKEL (reference sequence). Trimming took 6 bases from V and 4 from J; bases not matched to a gene: 8. The CDR3 is made up of 16 amino acids. In DNA form, the CDR3 reads TGTGCCAGCAGTAAAGGGGTAGCGGGGGGGTACAATGAGCAGTTCTTC. This translates into CASSKGVAGGYNEQFF.

This clonotype has at least ten counts. The V gene is TRBV4-1, the J gene TRBJ2-5, with 9 bases that match TRBD1. CDR1 and CDR2 (germline): MGHRA, YSYEKL. CDR3 size: 16 residues. V lost 0 bases, J lost 4 bases, and 6 bases stayed unmatched. The CDR3, as DNA: TGCGCCAGCAGCCAAGACACAGGGGGCGCGAGAGAGACCCAGTACTTC. This encodes CASSQDTGGARETQYF.

The rearrangement uses TRBV20-1 and TRBJ2-5; the match to TRBD2 covers 10 bases. V lost 2 bases to trimming and J lost 5 bases; unmatched junction nucleotides: 5. Germline loops: CDR1 DFQATT, CDR2 SNEGSKA (reference sequence). The CDR3 is 14 residues long. This chain's CDR3 is CSARRPSGGETQYF. The CDR3 nucleotides are TGCAGTGCTAGAAGGCCTAGCGGGGGTGAGACCCAGTACTTC.

This chain links TRBV5-1 with TRBJ2-1, with 9 positions matching TRBD2. The J call may be faulty, since TRBJ2-7 better matches the DNA end. The CDR3 totals 15 residues. Germline lookup yields CDR1 SGHRS and CDR2 YFSETQ. The CDR3 region has the DNA TGCGCCAGCAGCTTGAGACTAGCGGCCTACAATGAGCAGTACTTC. Protein product: CASSLRLAAYNEQYF.

As regards this clonotype: A much larger clone lies one base from this, so it may be a read error. The chain's CDR3 is CASSQLTGSSDMQYF. In DNA form, the CDR3 reads TGTGCCAGCAGCCAACTGACTGGCTCCTCAGATATGCAGTATTTT. The chain has TRBV3-1 and TRBJ2-3; no clear D gene. This CDR3 region has 15 residues. Germline CDR1 and CDR2: LGHDT and YNNKEL (reference sequence).

This clonotype was seen many times. The chain carries TRBV7-6 and TRBJ1-2; D possibly corresponds to TRBD1 (5 bases). V was trimmed by 5 bases and J by 8 bases, leaving 21 bases between them. The CDR3 consists of 15 residues. Germline V gives CDR1 SGHVS, CDR2 FNYEAQ. DNA for the CDR3: TGTGCCAGCAGCCCCCGGGGAGGGGTCGTAGGGGGCTACACCTTC. Translating gives CASSPRGGVVGGYTF. The variable domain in full, completed from reference TRBV7-6 and TRBJ1-2, reads GAGVSQSPRYKVTKRGQDVALRCDPISGHVSLYWYRQALGQGPEFLTYFNYEAQQDKSGLPNDRFSAERPEGSISTLTIQRTEQRDSAMYRCASSPRGGVVGGYTFGSGTRLTVV.